Listed below are T cell receptor beta chains from one sample, sequenced in a study of blood T cells in healthy people across ages. From the 5' RACE reads, TCRdb called clonotypes with MiXCR, one entry per CDR3 protein. The profile shows 950,000 to 1,200,000 distinct CDR3 sequences, roughly two fifths of them singletons. Sequenced material: blood. Receptors originate from a man aged 18 to 29 in good health. CDR3s include the opening cysteine and the closing phenylalanine or tryptophan. D genes are given only for firm matches. Expanded clones are given a class, and other clones once, few, many or no size at all.

TRBJ2-3	TRBD2	few	TRBV5-1	TGCGCCAGCAGCTTGCTATTAACTAGCGGAACAGATACGCAGTATTTT	CASSLLLTSGTDTQYF
TRBJ1-6	.	.	TRBV12-3/TRBV12-4	TGTGCCAGCAGTCCCCGCGGAGATAATTCACCCCTCCACTTT	CASSPRGDNSPLHF
TRBJ2-5	.	many	TRBV4-2	TGTGCCAGCAGCCAAGATTCGACTGAGCAAGAGACCCAGTACTTC	CASSQDSTEQETQYF
TRBJ1-1	.	.	TRBV5-1	TGCGCCAGCAGCTTGGGCCCAGCTGGACAGACGAACACTGAAGCTTTCTTT	CASSLGPAGQTNTEAFF
TRBJ1-1	TRBD1	.	TRBV29-1	TGCAGCGTTCGTGGAGGCAGGGGGCGGGGTACTGAAGCTTTCTTT	CSVRGGRGRGTEAFF
TRBJ2-5	.	.	TRBV29-1	TGCAGCGTGCTGGGAGAGACCCGGTACTTC	CSVLGETRYF
TRBJ2-5	TRBD1	few	TRBV6-5	TGTGCCAGCAGTTCTCCAACCCGGGACAGGGCAGAGACCCAGTACTTC	CASSSPTRDRAETQYF
TRBJ2-7	.	.	TRBV7-2	TGTGCCAGCAGCTTAGCGGCGACTCGATCCCACGAGCAGTACTTC	CASSLAATRSHEQYF
TRBJ1-5	.	.	TRBV2	TGTGCCAGCAGTGAAATCCCCGACACTCAGCCCCAGCATTTT	CASSEIPDTQPQHF
TRBJ1-1	.	few	TRBV4-3	TGCGCCAGCAGCCAAGGATATGCGGTTGGCACTGAAGCTTTCTTT	CASSQGYAVGTEAFF
TRBJ2-2	TRBD1	.	TRBV6-4	TGTGCCAGCAGTGCCACACACAGGGGGCCCGGGGAGCTGTTTTTT	CASSATHRGPGELFF
TRBJ1-2	.	few	TRBV7-2	TGTGCCAGCAGCTATGCGGGGACAAAGGGAGGCGGCTACACCTTC	CASSYAGTKGGGYTF
TRBJ1-1	TRBD1	few	TRBV27	TGTGCCAGCAGTGCAAGACAGGGGTGGACTGAAGCTTTCTTT	CASSARQGWTEAFF
TRBJ1-2	.	once	TRBV7-2	TGTGCCAGCAGCGTAGACCGCCGGGGCGGCTACACCTTC	CASSVDRRGGYTF
TRBJ2-1	.	.	TRBV11-2	TGTGCCAGCAGATTCTCCGGGACAATCAATGAGCAGTTCTTC	CASRFSGTINEQFF
TRBJ2-1	.	few	TRBV12-3/TRBV12-4	TGTGCCAGCAGTTTACTCCCAGCTTACTACAATGAGCAGTTCTTC	CASSLLPAYYNEQFF
TRBJ2-7	.	.	TRBV20-1	TGCAGTGCTGGGCGACAGGAAACCTACGAGCAGTACTTC	CSAGRQETYEQYF
TRBJ2-5	.	.	TRBV2	TGTGCCAGCGACCAGAACCAGGGGAACTCCTACAATGAGCAGTACTTC	CASDQNQGNSYNEQYF
TRBJ2-5	.	few	TRBV10-3	TGTGCCATCAGTCAGGGACACCCCTCGGGCCTAACGGAGACCCAGTACTTC	CAISQGHPSGLTETQYF
TRBJ2-3	.	.	TRBV7-8	TGTGCCAGCAGCATAACGGGACTGGATACGCAGTATTTT	CASSITGLDTQYF
TRBJ2-5	TRBD1	.	TRBV20-1	TGCAGTGCTAGTCCCCCGAACCGGGACAGGCAAGAGACCCAGTACTTC	CSASPPNRDRQETQYF
TRBJ1-2	TRBD1	few	TRBV25-1	TGTGCCAGCAGTGAACCGACAGGGTCGGACTATGGCTACACCTTC	CASSEPTGSDYGYTF
TRBJ2-3	.	few	TRBV9	TGTGCCAGCAGCGTAGATGGGGGCCCGGATACGCAGTATTTT	CASSVDGGPDTQYF
TRBJ1-1	.	.	TRBV4-2	TGTGCCAGCAGCCAAGATTACGCCCGGGTGCAGACTGAAGCTTTCTTT	CASSQDYARVQTEAFF
TRBJ1-2	TRBD1	.	TRBV5-4	TGTGCCAGCAGCTTGGGACAGGGAAGGGGGTTAGACTATGGCTACACCTTC	CASSLGQGRGLDYGYTF
TRBJ2-1	.	.	TRBV4-3	TGCGCCAGCAGCCAAGAGGGGACTCCCCGATACAATGAGCAGTTCTTC	CASSQEGTPRYNEQFF
TRBJ2-1	.	.	TRBV20-1	TGCAGTGCTAGAGATTGGGGCAGGGGTGGAAATGAGCAGTTCTTC	CSARDWGRGGNEQFF
TRBJ2-7	.	.	TRBV29-1	TGCAGCGTTGGTAAAGAGGGCCGCGAGCAGTACTTC	CSVGKEGREQYF
TRBJ1-6	TRBD1	.	TRBV4-1	TGCGCCAGCAGCCAAGCCCTCGCAGGGGGCAATTCACCCCTCCACTTT	CASSQALAGGNSPLHF
TRBJ2-1	TRBD1	few	TRBV30	TGTGCCTGGGACAGGGTATCGGGGTTGAATGAGCAGTTCTTC	CAWDRVSGLNEQFF
TRBJ2-5	TRBD2	few	TRBV5-1	TGCGCCAGCAGCTTGTGGCGGGGGGGCCAAAATGAGCAGTACTTC	CASSLWRGGQNEQYF
TRBJ1-6	.	.	TRBV20-1	TGCAGTGCTAGAGTTTCCCCTGGGAATTCACCCCTCCACTTT	CSARVSPGNSPLHF
TRBJ1-2	.	.	TRBV2	TGTGCCAGCAGTGAGGTGTCTGGCTACACCTTC	CASSEVSGYTF
TRBJ2-1	TRBD2	.	TRBV7-8	TGTGCCAGCAGCTTAGTAAGAGCGGGGGGTTACAATGAGCAGTTCTTC	CASSLVRAGGYNEQFF